This T cell receptor beta chain stems from a study of lymphopenia after photon versus proton radiotherapy. CDR3 length equals 14 residues. CDR1 MNHEY and CDR2 SVGAGI come from the germline V gene. Trimming stripped 2 bases from V and 1 base from J, with 8 bases between. The method was immunoSEQ multiplex PCR; TCRdb's version includes in-frame clones alone and lacks a portion of them. The sample records approximately 65,000 clones, roughly 87% being singletons. The sequencing used peripheral blood, collected from a patient treated with proton-based radiotherapy. The genes are TRBV6-5 and TRBJ1-1; D gene unclear. The clonotype originates from an elderly man with esophageal cancer. CDR3 region: CASSYKDRNTEAFF. CDR3 coding DNA: TGTGCCAGCAGTTACAAGGACCGGAACACTGAAGCTTTCTTT.